This entry features one T cell receptor beta chain sequence. The target antigen is unknown. Relative to the germline gene, one junction end is altered; a read error may explain this. This entry comes from a study of cytomegalovirus exposure and HLA in healthy donors. Study observations and caveats: Presence/absence analyses assumed roughly uniform sequencing depth across donors.

Primers for the PCR totalled 60 Vbeta and 13 Jbeta. Per the original methods: Per a later analysis, the number of unique TCR beta chains was about 80 million, of which around 9.9 million were shared. Assay: immunoSEQ multiplex PCR; the TCRdb copy retains only in-frame clones and omits some. V, J and clone size are taken as reported in that table, and D and trimming were inferred from the DNA itself. The table has about 120,000 clones, 60% to 85% seen once. Specimen: PBMCs. The sequence derives from a woman in her 30s in good health and CMV-seropositive.

The CDR3 DNA follows: TGTTCCAGCAGCTTAGGGGACAGGGCCTACGAGCAGTACTTC. Its protein is CSSSLGDRAYEQYF. J is TRBJ2-7 and V is TRBV7-9; 9 nucleotides align to TRBD1. This CDR3 spans 14 amino acids. Germline-derived CDR1 and CDR2 are SEHNR and FQNEAQ (reference sequence). The full variable domain, its missing parts supplied by reference TRBV7-9 and TRBJ2-7, is DTGVSQNPRHKITKRGQNVTFRCDPISEHNRLYWYRQTLGQGPEFLTYFQNEAQLEKSRLLSDRFSAERPKGSFSTLEIQRTEQGDSAMYLCSSSLGDRAYEQYFGPGTRLTVT.